This is a list of T cell receptor beta chains from one sample in a study of PD-1 blockade in mismatch repair-deficient tumors. Measured with immunoSEQ multiplex PCR; TCRdb has only the in-frame clones, and not every one. The sample gives 30,000 to 45,000 clones, approximately 81% of which show up once; over 3% is in the top ten. Sequencing was performed on peripheral blood, taken approximately 80 weeks after starting pembrolizumab. All receptors come from an adult with mismatch repair-deficient cancer. The CDR3 runs from the conserved cysteine through the conserved F or W. D genes are given only for firm matches.

D gene	V gene	J gene	CDR3 protein
NA	TRBV12-5	TRBJ2-3	CASGVQGLADTQYF
TRBD1	TRBV5-1	TRBJ1-2	CASSLQGAGGYTF
TRBD1	TRBV9	TRBJ1-4	CASSYNTGVGEKLFF
TRBD2	TRBV27	TRBJ2-1	CASSLPGTSFYNEQFF
NA	TRBV7-9	TRBJ2-1	CASSLFSSTGGEQFF
NA	TRBV5-1	TRBJ2-1	CASSPRGAGNEQFF
NA	TRBV20-1	TRBJ1-3	CSARAGNTIYF
NA	TRBV10-3	TRBJ2-7	CAIQPSTGTPVEQYF
TRBD2	TRBV11-2	TRBJ2-2	CASSFSGTSGSTGELFF
NA	TRBV7-9	TRBJ1-2	CASSLSGEDGYTF
TRBD2	TRBV4-2	TRBJ2-1	CASSLTGTSGTEQFF
NA	TRBV7-2	TRBJ2-2	CASSFGPTNTGELFF
NA	TRBV4-1	TRBJ2-2	CATKNRAGAGELFF
TRBD1	TRBV11-3	TRBJ2-1	CASLGQGVNEQFF
NA	TRBV7-8	TRBJ1-2	CASSPGVRSDYGYTF
TRBD2	TRBV5-4	TRBJ2-2	CASSLAGVTGELFF
TRBD1	TRBV4-2	TRBJ1-1	CASSPGQAEAFF
NA	TRBV19	TRBJ2-5	CASSRDQETQYF
NA	TRBV6-1	TRBJ2-2	CASSVEEIGELFF
TRBD1	TRBV19	TRBJ1-4	CASTPDRGTNEKLFF
NA	TRBV9	TRBJ2-1	CASSVVPGTNGNEQFF
NA	TRBV11-2	TRBJ2-7	CASSIGRSGGLSSYEQYF
TRBD1	TRBV28	TRBJ2-6	CAVGNRGPGANVLTF
NA	TRBV9	TRBJ2-1	CASSPRSELSYNEQFF
NA	TRBV2	TRBJ1-5	CASSVLNQPQHF
TRBD2	TRBV6-5	TRBJ2-1	CASSQTGTSNEQFF
TRBD1	TRBV6-1	TRBJ2-3	CASRDRDRGTDTQYF
NA	TRBV11-3	TRBJ2-3	CASSLNADTQYF
NA	TRBV5-1	TRBJ1-1	CASTSGDTEAFF
NA	TRBV21-1	TRBJ2-5	CASSKECRVTQETQYF
TRBD1	TRBV6-5	TRBJ2-1	CASSRPGQGYNEQFF
NA	TRBV18	TRBJ2-1	CASSPVGSGNEQFF
NA	TRBV15	TRBJ2-1	CATSSPGQQFF
TRBD2	TRBV18	TRBJ2-1	CASSPILADYNEQFF
NA	TRBV29-1	TRBJ2-1	CSVGDRSEQFF
NA	TRBV27	TRBJ1-1	CASSSSGSLTGSEAFF
TRBD1	TRBV11-2	TRBJ1-3	CASQRGQVGNTIYF
TRBD1	TRBV30	TRBJ2-7	CAWSVPPGQGPGYEQYF
NA	TRBV5-4	TRBJ1-3	CASSLGGGTGNTIYF
NA	TRBV19	TRBJ2-5	CASSSSRWTTGAQYF
NA	TRBV9	TRBJ1-5	CASSALRGRFSNQPQHF
TRBD1	TRBV28	TRBJ1-4	CASSIQGAHRNEKLFF
NA	TRBV11-2	TRBJ1-5	CASSRSGQGLNQPQHF
NA	TRBV14	TRBJ2-1	CASSQRGYYTEQFF
NA	TRBV9	TRBJ2-7	CASSPGAGYGEQYF
NA	TRBV11-2	TRBJ1-3	CASSREGFGASGNTIYF
NA	TRBV19	TRBJ2-2	CASSLGLSNTGELFF
NA	TRBV14	TRBJ2-5	CASSPRFQAGQKGETQYF
NA	TRBV19	TRBJ1-1	CASSIGGGPNNEAFF
NA	TRBV7-2	TRBJ1-1	CASSRQENTEAFF
TRBD2	TRBV19	TRBJ2-3	CASSIRHPRGGLAGGSDTQYF
TRBD1	TRBV15	TRBJ2-1	CATSRSRDRGFNEQFF
NA	TRBV10-3	TRBJ1-4	CAISPSKGGGNEKLFF
NA	TRBV29-1	TRBJ1-1	CSVGTQEAFF
TRBD1	TRBV7-2	TRBJ1-4	CASSLVGGTELKLFF